These 27 T cell receptor beta chains share one sample of origin, sequenced in a study of blood T cell repertoires in COVID-19. The protocol was immunoSEQ multiplex PCR, while the TCRdb copy is restricted to in-frame clones and leaves out a portion. The sample records about 120,000 clones, 65% to 90% being singletons. Sequencing used peripheral blood. All receptors derive from a human donor in a cohort sampled during active COVID-19.

The chain is built from TRBV24-1 and TRBJ2-2, with D possibly being TRBD2 (7 bases). V was cut by 2 bases and J by 12 bases, with 9 bases left in between. The germline V gene has CDR1 KGHDR and CDR2 SFDVKD. The CDR3 has 12 amino acids. DNA for the CDR3: TGTGCCACCAGTGATTACGGGGGGCAGCTGTTTTTT. Amino acid sequence: CATSDYGGQLFF.

This clone has only a few counts. The V gene is TRBV5-8, the J gene TRBJ2-2; 7 bases agree with TRBD1. Germline V gene data show CDR1 as SGHTS and CDR2 as YDEGEE. The length of the CDR3 is 19 residues. Trimming removed 4 bases from V and 5 bases from J; junction bases left unmatched: 20. Here the CDR3 reads CASSRMFKGARSRTGELFF. CDR3 DNA: TGTGCCAGCAGCCGGATGTTTAAGGGGGCGCGTTCGAGGACCGGGGAGCTGTTTTTT.

This sequence joins TRBV6-5 and TRBJ1-5, with TRBD1 matching over 8 bases. The J segment lost 3 bases and the V segment lost 6 bases, leaving 7 bases of the junction unmatched. Germline V lookup: CDR1 MNHEY, CDR2 SVGAGI. CDR3 size: 15 residues. The CDR3 here is CASRAGTGNNQPQHF. DNA for the CDR3: TGTGCCAGCAGGGCCGGGACAGGAAACAATCAGCCCCAGCATTTT.

The genes are TRBV5-1 and TRBJ2-1; TRBD1 matches 8 bases. Trimming took 1 base from V and 6 from J; bases not matched to a gene: 6. The CDR3 is 15 residues long. Germline V gene data show CDR1 as SGHRS and CDR2 as YFSETQ. CDR3: CASSLSQGAFNEQFF. The CDR3 region has the DNA TGCGCCAGCAGCTTGTCCCAGGGGGCGTTCAATGAGCAGTTCTTC.

The chain employs TRBV21-1 and TRBJ1-1; TRBD1 is the table's D call, not checked against the DNA. TRBV21-1 counts as a pseudogene. The CDR3 covers 20 residues. DNA for the CDR3: TGTGCCAGCAGCAAAGAAGGAGTCCCCGGGACAGGGGGCGCATATGCTGAAGCTTTCTTT. Translated, it gives CASSKEGVPGTGGAYAEAFF.

This chain links TRBV2 with TRBJ2-2, with D perhaps matching TRBD1 (6 bases). The germline V and J ends were trimmed by 1 base and 3 bases, with 9 bases remaining between them. The CDR3 is 15 amino acids. Germline V gene data show CDR1 as SNHLY and CDR2 as FYNNEI. CDR3 amino acids: CASSEDTGYTGELFF. DNA for the CDR3: TGTGCCAGCAGTGAAGATACAGGGTACACCGGGGAGCTGTTTTTT.

The V gene is TRBV14, the J gene TRBJ2-2; weak D call: TRBD1 (6 bases). From germline, CDR1 is SGHDN and CDR2 FVKESK. CDR3 size: 13 residues. The V end was cut by 6 bases, the J end by 6 bases, with 11 bases between. In DNA, the CDR3 is TGTGCCAGCAGGGCGCAGGGGCCCGGGGAGCTGTTTTTT. This codes for CASRAQGPGELFF.

The chain has TRBV19 and TRBJ2-5, with 12 bases matching TRBD2. The V and J ends lost 3 bases and 2 bases, in that order; junction bases with no gene match: 4. This CDR3 is built from 16 residues. Germline lookup yields CDR1 LNHDA and CDR2 SQIVND (reference sequence). CDR3 coding DNA: TGTGCCAGTAGTATGCGGACTAGCGGGACGCAAGAGACCCAGTACTTC. Its translation: CASSMRTSGTQETQYF.

This chain uses TRBV21-1 with TRBJ1-4; TRBD1, the table's D call, was not compared with the DNA. TRBV21-1 is labeled a pseudogene. The CDR3 is 15 amino acids. CDR3 coding DNA: TGTGCCAGCAGCAAAAAGGGACAGGGACTTGAAAAACTGTTTTTT. Protein product: CASSKKGQGLEKLFF.

V usage is TRBV7-6 and J usage is TRBJ2-5, with no clear D. The CDR3 runs to 14 residues. Germline values: CDR1 SGHVS, CDR2 FNYEAQ. The V end lost 5 bases, the J end lost 1 base, and 11 bases lay between the germline ends. The CDR3 DNA reads TGTGCCAGCAGCATGCCTAGTTCCCAAGAGACCCAGTACTTC. Its translation is CASSMPSSQETQYF.

This clone was seen more than once but under ten times. Other DNA sequences in the sample encode the same CDR3. This chain joins TRBV18 and TRBJ1-2; 9 bases align to TRBD1. Trimming at V came to 3 bases and at J to 8 bases, leaving 4 bases not matched to a gene. CDR3 size: 13 residues. CDR1 KGHSH and CDR2 LQKENI come from the germline V gene. CDR3 in DNA: TGTGCCAGCTCACCCCGACAGGGGGAGGGCTACACCTTC. Protein product: CASSPRQGEGYTF. The whole variable domain, filled in from reference TRBV18 and TRBJ1-2, reads NAGVMQNPRHLVRRRGQEARLRCSPMKGHSHVYWYRQLPEEGLKFMVYLQKENIIDESGMPKERFSAEFPKEGPSILRIQQVVRGDSAAYFCASSPRQGEGYTFGSGTRLTVV.

This chain uses TRBV6-2 or TRBV6-3 with TRBJ2-5, with D maybe TRBD2 (6 bases). The CDR3 is made up of 15 amino acids. The V end was cut by 0 bases, the J end by 5 bases, with 13 bases between. Germline CDR1 reads MNHEY; CDR2 reads SVGEGT. CDR3 protein: CASSYSVGGSETQYF. The CDR3, as DNA: TGTGCCAGCAGTTACTCGGTGGGGGGATCGGAGACCCAGTACTTC.

The rearrangement joins TRBV2 to TRBJ2-3, with 10 nucleotides matching TRBD1. Germline trimming cut 10 bases from V and 0 bases from J; bases unmatched to any gene: 7. Germline V gives CDR1 SNHLY, CDR2 FYNNEI. CDR3 length equals 15 residues. In DNA form, the CDR3 reads TGTGCCACAGCGGGGGACAGGGGAAGCACAGATACGCAGTATTTT. Protein product: CATAGDRGSTDTQYF.

This chain links TRBV28 with TRBJ2-7; D unresolved. The CDR3 sequence is 12 residues long. Germline loops: CDR1 MDHEN, CDR2 SYDVKM. Trimming removed 2 bases from V and 3 bases from J, with 5 bases in between. The CDR3 reads CASSLELYEQYF. The DNA of the CDR3 is TGTGCCAGCAGTTTAGAACTCTACGAGCAGTACTTC.

The V call is TRBV12-3 or TRBV12-4, the J call TRBJ2-7; D gene unclear. Between the trimmed V and J ends, which lost 6 bases and 4 bases, there was a span of 10 bases. CDR3 size: 12 residues. The CDR3: CASSPARYEQYF. The CDR3 DNA reads as TGTGCCAGCAGCCCCGCTCGGTACGAGCAGTACTTC.

The rearrangement links TRBV19 to TRBJ2-1; D gene unclear. This CDR3 is built from 16 residues. CDR1 and CDR2 from the germline V gene are LNHDA and SQIVND (reference sequence). V was pared by 5 bases and J by 3 bases, with 17 bases between. CDR3 bases: TGTGCCAGTAGTTCCGACACGTTACCGATCTACAATGAGCAGTTCTTC. Translated: CASSSDTLPIYNEQFF.

This CDR3 is CASSQAAGLLTGELFF. The CDR3 DNA sequence: TGCGCCAGCAGCCAAGCAGCAGGCCTACTTACCGGGGAGCTGTTTTTT. The chain links TRBV4-3 to TRBJ2-2; D gene unclear. Trimming took 1 base from V and 5 from J, leaving 14 bases between them. Germline lookup yields CDR1 LGHNA and CDR2 YSLEER. CDR3 length: 16 residues.

The chain joins TRBV6-2 or TRBV6-3 to TRBJ2-2; D unclear. V was cut by 2 bases and J by 5 bases, with 9 bases left in between. Germline V gene sequence: CDR1 MNHEY, CDR2 SVGEGT. CDR3 length: 14 amino acids. DNA for the CDR3: TGTGCCAGCAGTTACAGGCAGGCAACCGGGGAGCTGTTTTTT. It yields the protein CASSYRQATGELFF.

DNA for the CDR3: TGTGCCAGCAGGTCCCACAGGGAAAACACTGAAGCTTTCTTT. This encodes CASRSHRENTEAFF. V usage is TRBV2 and J usage is TRBJ1-1, with D possibly TRBD1 on 6 matching bases. The CDR3 runs to 14 residues. Trimming stripped 6 bases from V and 2 bases from J, with 13 bases between. Germline CDR1 and CDR2: SNHLY and FYNNEI.

This chain connects TRBV13 to TRBJ1-2, with 7 bases fitting TRBD1. Looked up from germline, CDR1 is PRHDT and CDR2 is FYEKMQ (reference sequence). V lost 0 bases and J lost 7; bases outside the gene matches: 5. CDR3 length: 14 residues. As DNA, the CDR3 is TGTGCCAGCAGCTTAGGCCGGACAGGAGGTGGCTACACCTTC. Protein product: CASSLGRTGGGYTF.

This clone was seen just once. The J gene is TRBJ1-1, the V gene TRBV27; 7 nucleotides line up with TRBD1. The ends lost 6 bases at V and 0 bases at J; junction bases unmatched: 7. Germline V gene sequence: CDR1 MNHEY, CDR2 SMNVEV (reference sequence). This CDR3 spans 15 amino acids. CDR3 protein: CASRKTGSLNTEAFF. DNA for the CDR3: TGTGCCAGCAGAAAGACAGGGTCCTTGAACACTGAAGCTTTCTTT.

This chain uses TRBV12-3 or TRBV12-4 with TRBJ2-7; D is possibly TRBD1 (5 bases). The CDR3 has 12 residues. V lost 4 bases and J lost 5, with 9 bases in between. CDR3 nucleotide sequence: TGTGCCAGCAGTTCCATAGGGGACGAGCAGTACTTC. Protein product: CASSSIGDEQYF.

J is TRBJ2-7 and V is TRBV18; possible D gene TRBD2, 5 bases. This CDR3 is 14 amino acids long. Germline V gene sequence: CDR1 KGHSH, CDR2 LQKENI. V lost 3 bases to trimming and J lost 4 bases, with 13 bases between them. The CDR3 loop is CASSPSWKRYEQYF. As DNA, the CDR3 is TGTGCCAGCTCACCCTCGTGGAAGCGGTACGAGCAGTACTTC.

This clone was picked up a small number of times. The chain combines TRBV6-2 or TRBV6-3 with TRBJ2-7; D is unresolved. From germline, CDR1 is MNHEY and CDR2 SVGEGT. The V end lost 3 bases, the J end lost 0 bases, and 9 bases lay between the germline ends. The CDR3 sequence is 14 residues long. CDR3 amino acids: CASSYELNSYEQYF. The CDR3 DNA is TGTGCCAGCAGTTATGAGCTAAACTCCTACGAGCAGTACTTC.

V is TRBV18 and J is TRBJ1-3, with 10 bases fitting TRBD1. The length of the CDR3 is 20 residues. Germline V gene data show CDR1 as KGHSH and CDR2 as LQKENI. The V and J ends lost 5 bases and 0 bases, in that order; junction bases with no gene match: 16. CDR3 DNA: TGTGCCAGCTCAGACGACAGGGGGCTCAGCTCCGGACCCTCTGGAAACACCATATATTTT. Its protein is CASSDDRGLSSGPSGNTIYF.

The J gene is TRBJ1-5, the V gene TRBV15; 8 positions agree with TRBD1. V shed 3 bases, J shed 3 bases, and the junction held 4 bases outside the gene matches. The CDR3 extends over 15 amino acids. The germline CDR1 and CDR2 sequences are LNHNV and YYDKDF (reference sequence). CDR3 sequence: CATSRDRAYNQPQHF. In nucleotides, the CDR3 is TGTGCCACCAGCAGGGACAGGGCCTACAATCAGCCCCAGCATTTT. The full variable domain, its missing parts supplied by reference TRBV15 and TRBJ1-5, is DAMVIQNPRYQVTQFGKPVTLSCSQTLNHNVMYWYQQKSSQAPKLLFHYYDKDFNNEADTPDNFQSRRPNTSFCFLDIRSPGLGDTAMYLCATSRDRAYNQPQHFGDGTRLSIL.

This clone occurred once. The rearrangement joins TRBV5-1 to TRBJ1-2; D ambiguous. The CDR3 totals 14 residues. The V end was cut by 0 bases, the J end by 1 base, with 7 bases between. Germline CDR1 is SGHRS and CDR2 is YFSETQ. This CDR3 is CASSLAGSNYGYTF. In DNA form, the CDR3 reads TGCGCCAGCAGCTTGGCTGGCAGTAACTATGGCTACACCTTC.